These 17 T cell receptor beta chains came from one sample sequenced in a study of immune heterogeneity within non-small cell lung tumors. For each sample, template was roughly 0.65 ug of bulk tumor genomic DNA. Every primary tumor yielded several biopsies, spaced far apart, that were taken during surgery. These patients got curative surgery after being newly diagnosed with untreated non-small cell lung cancer. Multiplex PCR employing 32 V and 13 J primers generated amplicons of the TCR beta CDR3. TCRdb passed the multiplex PCR reads through MiXCR, listing each CDR3 protein once. Of 4,500 or so distinct CDR3 sequences in the sample, 33% were seen once. The sample comprised lung tumor tissue. Receptors originate from a woman aged 45 to 65 with non-small cell lung cancer.

Details on this clonotype: Mismatch with germline at one junction end may stem from a read error. This chain joins TRBV24-1 and TRBJ2-2, with 7 bases identical to TRBD1. Germline V gene lookup returns CDR1 KGHDR and CDR2 SFDVKD. This CDR3 contains 13 residues. CDR3 bases: TGTGTCACCCGGGACAGACCCACCGGGGAGCTGTTTTTT. It yields the protein CVTRDRPTGELFF.

In its sample, this clonotype ranks as medium-sized. The chain carries TRBV30 and TRBJ1-2; 10 bases align to TRBD1. Unmatched junction bases numbered 14, after V lost 1 base and J lost 3 bases. The CDR3 loop spans 18 amino acids. CDR1 is GTSNPN, CDR2 SVGIG, per germline (reference sequence). CDR3 nucleotide sequence: TGTGCCTGGAGTGGATTGACAGGGGGCGGTAGTTGGGACTATGGCTACACCTTC. It codes for CAWSGLTGGGSWDYGYTF.

The chain combines TRBV24-1 with TRBJ2-1; D is ambiguous. Trimming took 4 bases from V and 7 from J, leaving 10 bases between them. Per germline, CDR1 KGHDR and CDR2 SFDVKD. The CDR3 runs 13 residues. The CDR3 sequence is CATSDRLGNEQFF. The CDR3 DNA sequence: TGTGCCACCAGTGACCGACTGGGAAATGAGCAGTTCTTC.

By frequency in the sample, this clonotype is medium-sized. This sequence joins TRBV10-3 and TRBJ2-2; the D gene could be TRBD1 or TRBD2 (5 bases each). Germline CDR1 ENHRY, CDR2 SYGVKD. The CDR3 runs 13 residues. V was cut by 2 bases and J by 7 bases, with 8 bases left in between. CDR3 amino acids: CAISEEGYGELFF. The CDR3 DNA sequence: TGTGCCATCAGTGAGGAGGGGTACGGGGAGCTGTTTTTT.

This clonotype was counted between two and nine times. The V and J genes are TRBV6-2 or TRBV6-3 and TRBJ2-5; D gene uncertain. Germline CDR1 is MNHEY and CDR2 is SVGEGT. The CDR3 sequence is 12 residues long. V shed 4 bases and J shed 2 bases, with 5 bases lying between them. The CDR3 here is CASSSFQETQYF. For the CDR3, the DNA is TGTGCCAGCAGTTCATTTCAAGAGACCCAGTACTTC.

A note on this clonotype: This may be a read error, as it is one base from a much larger clone. The chain uses TRBV5-1 and TRBJ2-3, with 7 positions matching TRBD1. The CDR3 length is 15 residues. Germline trimming cut 4 bases from V and 3 bases from J; bases unmatched to any gene: 8. Germline CDR1 reads SGHRS; CDR2 reads YFSETQ. This CDR3 is CASSIGTARTDTQYF. The CDR3, as DNA: TGCGCCAGCAGCATTGGGACAGCGAGAACAGATACGCAGTATTTT. Combining the CDR3 with reference TRBV5-1 and TRBJ2-3 gives the whole variable domain KAGVTQTPRYLIKTRGQQVTLSCSPISGHRSVSWYQQTPGQGLQFLFEYFSETQRNKGNFPGRFSGRQFSNSRSEMNVSTLELGDSALYLCASSIGTARTDTQYFGPGTRLTVL.

This clonotype was detected only a few times. This chain uses TRBV3-1 with TRBJ1-4, with D hard to call. With 1 base removed from V and 4 bases from J, the gap between germline ends came to 4 bases. The CDR3 totals 13 residues. Germline CDR1 is LGHDT and CDR2 is YNNKEL (reference sequence). CDR3: CASSQALNEKLFF. The CDR3 DNA follows: TGTGCCAGCAGCCAAGCCCTTAATGAAAAACTGTTTTTT.

This clonotype is termed large. The J gene is TRBJ1-5, the V gene TRBV24-1; no clear D. CDR1 and CDR2 (germline): KGHDR, SFDVKD. This CDR3 is 13 amino acids long. Trimming stripped 4 bases from V and 6 bases from J, with 9 bases between. The CDR3 loop is CATSENGFQPQHF. CDR3 in DNA: TGTGCCACCAGTGAGAACGGGTTTCAGCCCCAGCATTTT.

On this clonotype itself: It may be a read error: a sequence one base away is much more abundant. The chain has TRBV28 and TRBJ1-5; D not resolved. This CDR3 has 13 amino acids. The germline V gene has CDR1 MDHEN and CDR2 SYDVKM. CDR3 protein: CVSTGSNLPAQHF. For the CDR3, the DNA is TGTGTCAGCACTGGCAGCAACCTTCCGGCCCAGCATTTT.

The chain links TRBV6-1 to TRBJ2-1, with TRBD1 matching over 9 bases. The V gene end was trimmed by 5 bases and the J gene end by 12 bases; junction bases not matched to a gene: 17. This CDR3 has 16 amino acids. Germline CDR1 reads MNHNS; CDR2 reads SASEGT. Here the CDR3 reads CASSYQHPGQGLGQFF. The CDR3 DNA sequence: TGTGCCAGCAGTTACCAGCACCCGGGACAGGGACTCGGGCAGTTCTTC.

The rearrangement uses TRBV19 and TRBJ2-7; TRBD2 matches 8 bases. Germline V gene sequence: CDR1 LNHDA, CDR2 SQIVND (reference sequence). Losses at the gene ends were 3 bases for V and 0 bases for J; bases not matched to a gene: 4. CDR3 size: 15 residues. The CDR3 DNA reads TGTGCCAGTAGTATGGCGGGAGGTGGCTCCTACGAGCAGTACTTC. Residues: CASSMAGGGSYEQYF.

This clonotype showed up just a few times. The V call is TRBV5-1, the J call TRBJ1-2; perhaps TRBD1 as D (5 bases). V was cut by 3 bases and J by 2 bases, with 14 bases left in between. The V gene's germline CDR1 is SGHRS and CDR2 YFSETQ. This CDR3 has 15 amino acids. Here the CDR3 reads CASSSYETENYGYTF. CDR3 bases: TGCGCCAGCAGCTCTTACGAGACAGAAAACTATGGCTACACCTTC.

The chain is built from TRBV4-1 and TRBJ2-3, with 16 bases matching TRBD2. The CDR3 consists of 17 residues. From germline, CDR1 is MGHRA and CDR2 YSYEKL. Trimming at V came to 3 bases and at J to 3 bases, leaving 3 bases not matched to a gene. CDR3 nucleotides: TGCGCCAGCAGCCAGGGACTAGCGGGAGGGTGGACAGATACGCAGTATTTT. Translation gives CASSQGLAGGWTDTQYF.

This sequence joins TRBV10-3 and TRBJ2-1; 8 bases align to TRBD1. Trimming at V came to 4 bases and at J to 5 bases, leaving 4 bases not matched to a gene. CDR1 ENHRY and CDR2 SYGVKD come from the germline V gene. The CDR3 length is 14 residues. The CDR3 sequence: CAISAAGGNNEQFF. The CDR3, as DNA: TGTGCCATCAGTGCAGCAGGGGGCAACAATGAGCAGTTCTTC.

In its sample, this clonotype ranks as medium-sized. The chain has TRBV6-2 or TRBV6-3 and TRBJ2-3, with TRBD2 matching 11 bases. CDR3 length equals 17 residues. Germline values: CDR1 MNHEY, CDR2 SVGEGT. V lost 2 bases, J lost 2 bases, and 6 bases stayed unmatched. For the CDR3, the DNA is TGTGCCAGCAGTTACCCTAGCGGGGGGTACGACACAGATACGCAGTATTTT. Translation gives CASSYPSGGYDTDTQYF.

Comment on this clonotype: Just one base apart from a much larger clone, this may be a read error. The CDR3 does not end in the conserved phenylalanine or tryptophan, so this is likely a read error. The DNA for the CDR3 is TGTGCCAGCAGTTCGAAGGGAAATGGCTACACCTTA. The encoded protein is CASSSKGNGYTL. V gene TRBV6-2 or TRBV6-3 combines with J gene TRBJ1-2, with D hard to call. V lost 4 bases, J lost 6 bases, and 9 bases lay in between. The CDR3 runs to 12 residues. Germline values: CDR1 MNHEY, CDR2 SVGEGT.

This clonotype was seen a single time. The J gene is TRBJ1-2, the V gene TRBV5-1, with D possibly being TRBD1 (6 bases). In germline, CDR1 is SGHRS, CDR2 YFSETQ. V lost 5 bases and J lost 5, with 10 bases in between. The CDR3 spans 12 residues. CDR3 in amino acids: CASSEGGYGYTF. The CDR3, as DNA: TGCGCCAGCAGTGAAGGGGGATATGGCTACACCTTC.